These 17 T cell receptor beta chains were sequenced from one sample in a study of cytomegalovirus exposure and HLA in healthy donors. Use of 60 Vbeta and 13 Jbeta primers characterized the PCR. Clones were read by immunoSEQ multiplex PCR, and TCRdb kept only the in-frame ones, dropping some. The sample lists roughly 200,000 clones, roughly 80% occurring once. Sequencing input: PBMCs. Every receptor here comes from a woman aged 45-60 years in good health and CMV-seronegative.

The V and J genes are TRBV5-1 and TRBJ2-5, with TRBD2 as a possible D gene (6 bases). CDR3 length equals 16 residues. Per the germline V gene, CDR1 is SGHRS and CDR2 is YFSETQ. Trimming stripped 0 bases from V and 2 bases from J, with 14 bases between. The chain's CDR3 is CASSLDPGSAQETQYF. The CDR3 coding sequence is TGCGCCAGCAGCTTGGACCCCGGGAGCGCTCAAGAGACCCAGTACTTC.

V and J are TRBV29-1 and TRBJ2-4, with a tentative D call TRBD1 (5 bases). With 7 bases removed from V and 0 bases from J, the gap between germline ends came to 19 bases. From germline, CDR1 is SQVTM and CDR2 ANQGSEA. The CDR3 totals 16 residues. CDR3 nucleotide sequence: TGCAGCGCTATAGACAGCCAAATACTAGCCAAAAACATTCAGTACTTC. The encoded protein is CSAIDSQILAKNIQYF.

This chain links TRBV28 with TRBJ1-1, with 7 positions matching TRBD1. The V gene end was trimmed by 2 bases and the J gene end by 0 bases; junction bases not matched to a gene: 6. Germline CDR1 is MDHEN and CDR2 is SYDVKM. The CDR3 totals 16 residues. CDR3 protein: CASSLNAGTVNTEAFF. The CDR3 DNA sequence: TGTGCCAGCAGTTTAAACGCCGGGACAGTGAACACTGAAGCTTTCTTT.

The V and J genes are TRBV13 and TRBJ2-1, with 7 bases aligning to TRBD1. CDR1 is PRHDT, CDR2 FYEKMQ, per germline (reference sequence). With 2 bases clipped from V and 7 bases from J, the junction kept 8 bases outside the gene matches. CDR3 length: 15 amino acids. This CDR3 is CASSLRQGTGNEQFF. CDR3 DNA: TGTGCCAGCAGCTTAAGACAGGGAACGGGGAATGAGCAGTTCTTC.

This rearrangement joins TRBV5-3 to TRBJ2-1, with 10 nucleotides matching TRBD2. TRBV5-3 is marked as an open reading frame, function uncertain. Trimming removed 1 base from V and 7 bases from J; junction bases left unmatched: 5. CDR3 length equals 15 residues. DNA for the CDR3: TGTGCCAGAAGCTTGAGCCTAGCGGGGGATAATGAGCAGTTCTTC. Amino acids: CARSLSLAGDNEQFF.

The chain carries TRBV5-1 and TRBJ2-7, with 7 bases lining up with TRBD1. Germline lookup yields CDR1 SGHRS and CDR2 YFSETQ. With V trimmed by 1 base and J by 3 bases, 16 bases remained unmatched. This CDR3 spans 18 amino acids. CDR3 DNA sequence: TGCGCCAGCAGCTTGAATCCCTACAGGGGCCAAGGGGTCTACGAGCAGTACTTC. Amino acids: CASSLNPYRGQGVYEQYF.

The CDR3 spells CASSLDTANTEAFF. CDR3 sequence (DNA): TGCGCCAGCAGCTTGGATACTGCGAACACTGAAGCTTTCTTT. The chain combines TRBV5-1 with TRBJ1-1; no firm D call. There are 14 residues in the CDR3. The ends were cut back, 0 bases at V and 1 base at J, with 7 bases in the middle. From germline, CDR1 is SGHRS and CDR2 YFSETQ.

The chain carries TRBV6-5 and TRBJ2-7, with TRBD2 identical over 7 bases. Trimming cost V 2 bases and J 2 bases; bases outside gene matches: 6. CDR1 is MNHEY and CDR2 is SVGAGI in the germline V gene. CDR3 length: 15 residues. This chain's CDR3 is CASSYVAGLTYEQYF. The CDR3, as DNA: TGTGCCAGCAGTTACGTCGCGGGACTAACCTACGAGCAGTACTTC.

The chain employs TRBV29-1 and TRBJ2-1; TRBD1 matches 8 bases. Per germline, CDR1 SQVTM and CDR2 ANQGSEA. The CDR3 spans 15 residues. Trimming took 7 bases from V and 7 from J; bases not matched to a gene: 15. CDR3 sequence reads: CSARGVQGARNEQFF. The CDR3 DNA is TGCAGCGCAAGGGGGGTGCAGGGGGCGCGTAATGAGCAGTTCTTC.

Concerning this clone itself: The junction departs from germline at one end; a sequencing error may be responsible. V and J are TRBV7-7 and TRBJ1-4; D is undetermined. This CDR3 is built from 15 residues. Germline V gene sequence: CDR1 SSHAT, CDR2 FNYEAQ (reference sequence). For the CDR3, the DNA is TGTGCTAGCAGCTTAGTCGCGCGGTCTAATGAAAAACTGTTTTTT. It encodes CASSLVARSNEKLFF.

The chain carries TRBV27 and TRBJ2-3; D call uncertain. V dropped 4 bases and J dropped 6 bases, with 14 bases sitting between them. CDR3 length: 14 residues. Germline assignment: CDR1 MNHEY and CDR2 SMNVEV (reference sequence). The CDR3 loop is CASSWSRGFDTQYF. For the CDR3, the DNA is TGTGCCAGCAGTTGGTCTCGAGGCTTTGATACGCAGTATTTT.

The V gene is TRBV11-2, the J gene TRBJ2-3; 7 bases are shared with TRBD1. The CDR3 consists of 15 residues. V was clipped by 5 bases and J by 0 bases; unmatched bases: 5. Germline values: CDR1 SGHAT, CDR2 FQNNGV. CDR3 DNA: TGTGCCAGCAGCCCTCTGGGACAGAGCACAGATACGCAGTATTTT. Its protein is CASSPLGQSTDTQYF.

The CDR3 DNA sequence: TGTGCCAGCTCACCACCCAGGGGCTATGGCTACACCTTC. Amino acid sequence: CASSPPRGYGYTF. The chain employs TRBV18 and TRBJ1-2; perhaps TRBD1 as D (6 bases). Trimming shortened V by 0 bases and J by 4 bases, and 6 bases separated the two germline ends. CDR1 is KGHSH and CDR2 is LQKENI in the germline V gene. CDR3 length: 13 residues.

The chain uses TRBV7-9 and TRBJ1-1, with D maybe TRBD1 (5 bases). Per the germline V gene, CDR1 is SEHNR and CDR2 is FQNEAQ (reference sequence). This CDR3 has 14 amino acids. V was shortened by 2 bases and J by 4 bases, with 11 bases between the two germline ends. This CDR3 is CASSLSGRGTEAFF. In nucleotides, the CDR3 is TGTGCCAGCAGCTTATCTGGAAGGGGCACTGAAGCTTTCTTT. Combining the CDR3 with reference TRBV7-9 and TRBJ1-1 gives the whole variable domain DTGVSQNPRHKITKRGQNVTFRCDPISEHNRLYWYRQTLGQGPEFLTYFQNEAQLEKSRLLSDRFSAERPKGSFSTLEIQRTEQGDSAMYLCASSLSGRGTEAFFGQGTRLTVV.

V gene TRBV5-1 combines with J gene TRBJ2-3; TRBD1 is a possible D gene (5 bases). V shed 1 base and J shed 3 bases, with 12 bases lying between them. CDR1 SGHRS and CDR2 YFSETQ come from the germline V gene. This CDR3 is built from 15 residues. CDR3: CASSLWGKGTDTQYF. The CDR3 DNA sequence: TGCGCCAGCAGCTTGTGGGGAAAGGGGACAGATACGCAGTATTTT. Drawing the rest from reference TRBV5-1 and TRBJ2-3, the complete variable domain is KAGVTQTPRYLIKTRGQQVTLSCSPISGHRSVSWYQQTPGQGLQFLFEYFSETQRNKGNFPGRFSGRQFSNSRSEMNVSTLELGDSALYLCASSLWGKGTDTQYFGPGTRLTVL.

The chain employs TRBV11-2 and TRBJ2-7; D remains unclear. Trimming took 3 bases from V and 5 from J, leaving 14 bases between them. The CDR3 is made up of 14 amino acids. The V gene's germline CDR1 is SGHAT and CDR2 FQNNGV. The CDR3 sequence: CASSFMGVRDEQYF. The CDR3 DNA is TGTGCCAGCAGCTTTATGGGCGTGCGCGACGAGCAGTACTTC.

The CDR3 DNA sequence: TGTGCCAGCAGCCCAGGGGCGGATCAGCCCCAGCATTTT. Translating it yields CASSPGADQPQHF. The chain joins TRBV5-6 to TRBJ1-5, with D possibly being TRBD1 (6 bases). With 4 bases removed from V and 5 bases from J, the gap between germline ends came to 10 bases. Per germline, CDR1 SGHDT and CDR2 YYEEEE. There are 13 residues in the CDR3.